These 18 T cell receptor beta chains originate from one sample sequenced in a study of T cell responses to AZD1222 COVID-19 vaccine. Assay: immunoSEQ multiplex PCR; the TCRdb copy retains only in-frame clones and omits some. Of about 140,000 clones listed, 80% to 90% are singletons. The specimen was peripheral blood, collected on day 0 of AZD1222 vaccination. These receptors were obtained from an adult in good health.

The V gene is TRBV18, the J gene TRBJ2-3; 14 positions agree with TRBD2. Germline values: CDR1 KGHSH, CDR2 LQKENI. CDR3 length: 16 residues. Germline trimming cut 4 bases from V and 7 bases from J; bases unmatched to any gene: 7. The CDR3, as DNA: TGTGCCAGCTCACAGACTAGCGGGGGGGCCATAAATACGCAGTATTTT. This encodes CASSQTSGGAINTQYF.

CDR3 DNA: TGTGCCAGCAGTTTGACCAGGGGGACGGAAGAGACCCAGTACTTC. This translates into CASSLTRGTEETQYF. The rearrangement joins TRBV27 to TRBJ2-5; 7 bases map to TRBD1. J lost 3 bases, V lost 3 bases, and 7 bases had no gene match. From germline, CDR1 is MNHEY and CDR2 SMNVEV (reference sequence). The CDR3 contains 15 residues.

The CDR3 DNA is TGTGCCAGCAGTTACAGAGCAGGAGATACGCAGTATTTT. It is translated as CASSYRAGDTQYF. The V gene is TRBV6-5, the J gene TRBJ2-3, with no clear D. Germline V CDR1 and CDR2: MNHEY, SVGAGI. The CDR3 consists of 13 residues. With 2 bases removed from V and 5 bases from J, the gap between germline ends came to 8 bases.

The V gene is TRBV28, the J gene TRBJ1-3, with D maybe TRBD1 (5 bases). This CDR3 region has 15 residues. V was trimmed by 8 bases and J by 0 bases, leaving 14 bases between them. CDR1 is MDHEN, CDR2 SYDVKM, per germline. The CDR3 is CASRGWGTSGNTIYF. The CDR3 coding sequence is TGTGCCAGCCGGGGCTGGGGGACCTCTGGAAACACCATATATTTT.

This chain links TRBV9 with TRBJ1-6; D gene uncertain. CDR3 length: 14 residues. Germline V gene data show CDR1 as SGDLS and CDR2 as YYNGEE. V lost 3 bases and J 1 base, leaving 5 bases between the germline ends. The CDR3 DNA follows: TGTGCCAGCAGCGAGAATTCCTATAATTCACCCCTCCACTTT. Protein product: CASSENSYNSPLHF.

V usage is TRBV27 and J usage is TRBJ2-7, with no clear D. V lost 4 bases and J 0 bases, leaving 13 bases between the germline ends. Germline V CDR1 and CDR2: MNHEY, SMNVEV (reference sequence). This CDR3 contains 15 residues. CDR3 protein: CASSSPGQSSYEQYF. The DNA for the CDR3 is TGTGCCAGCAGTTCCCCGGGTCAGAGCTCCTACGAGCAGTACTTC.

CDR3 in amino acids: CASSLSPRLNEKLFF. Here the CDR3 DNA reads TGTGCCAGCAGCTTATCCCCTCGACTTAATGAAAAACTGTTTTTT. The J gene is TRBJ1-4, the V gene TRBV7-2; D unresolved. V lost 2 bases and J 4 bases, leaving 11 bases between the germline ends. The CDR3 is 15 amino acids. CDR1 SGHTA and CDR2 FQGNSA come from the germline V gene.

The gene calls are TRBV6-1 and TRBJ2-4, with a possible D match to TRBD1 (5 bases). This CDR3 has 15 residues. Between the trimmed V and J ends, which lost 0 bases and 6 bases, there was a span of 12 bases. From germline, CDR1 is MNHNS and CDR2 SASEGT. CDR3 DNA: TGTGCCAGCAGTGAAGCAGTGACAGAGAGAAACATTCAGTACTTC. Its protein is CASSEAVTERNIQYF.

The rearrangement joins TRBV4-3 to TRBJ1-2; maybe TRBD1 (6 bases). V was trimmed by 1 base and J by 0 bases, leaving 12 bases between them. CDR3 length: 16 residues. Germline V gives CDR1 LGHNA, CDR2 YSLEER. CDR3 protein: CASSQGSGGPNYGYTF. The CDR3 DNA sequence: TGCGCCAGCAGCCAAGGGAGTGGGGGCCCTAACTATGGCTACACCTTC.

The chain joins TRBV4-2 to TRBJ1-4; D possibly corresponds to TRBD1 (5 bases). Per germline, CDR1 LGHNA and CDR2 YNFKEQ. The CDR3 covers 15 residues. V was trimmed by 1 base and J by 7 bases, leaving 13 bases between them. The CDR3 protein is CASSQVGWGTEKLFF. The DNA of the CDR3 is TGTGCCAGCAGCCAAGTTGGGTGGGGGACTGAAAAACTGTTTTTT.

V is TRBV6-2 or TRBV6-3 and J is TRBJ2-7; TRBD2 matches at 10 bases. Germline CDR1 is MNHEY and CDR2 is SVGEGT. Unmatched junction bases numbered 3, after V lost 2 bases and J lost 2 bases. CDR3 length: 15 amino acids. Here the CDR3 reads CASSYGLAGAYEQYF. Written as DNA, the CDR3 is TGTGCCAGCAGTTACGGGCTAGCGGGAGCCTACGAGCAGTACTTC.

This rearrangement joins TRBV15 to TRBJ1-2, with D perhaps TRBD1 (6 bases). Germline CDR1 and CDR2: LNHNV and YYDKDF (reference sequence). The CDR3 runs to 14 residues. Deletions cut 6 bases from V and 4 bases from J, with 15 bases between. The CDR3 region has the DNA TGTGCCACCAGTCTAGCACAGGGTGGCTATGGCTACACCTTC. Its protein is CATSLAQGGYGYTF.

CDR3 nucleotide sequence: TGTGCCAGCAGCCCCCTAGCGGGAAGCACAGATACGCAGTATTTT. Its translation: CASSPLAGSTDTQYF. This chain links TRBV4-2 with TRBJ2-3; TRBD2 matches at 9 bases. V lost 4 bases to trimming and J lost 0 bases; unmatched junction nucleotides: 2. There are 15 residues in the CDR3. Per the germline V gene, CDR1 is LGHNA and CDR2 is YNFKEQ.

The chain uses TRBV29-1 and TRBJ2-4, with 12 bases identical to TRBD2. CDR1 is SQVTM and CDR2 is ANQGSEA in the germline V gene. This CDR3 is 16 amino acids long. The ends lost 4 bases at V and 11 bases at J; junction bases unmatched: 15. The CDR3 region is CSVVYRLAGGPIVQYF. For the CDR3, the DNA is TGCAGCGTTGTTTATCGCCTAGCGGGAGGGCCAATTGTTCAGTACTTC.

This chain's CDR3 is CASSLPVGDPGPSRGNQPQHF. The CDR3, as DNA: TGTGCCAGCAGTCTACCCGTGGGAGATCCGGGTCCGTCGCGGGGCAATCAGCCCCAGCATTTT. The rearrangement links TRBV28 to TRBJ1-5; D uncertain. CDR3 length: 21 residues. The germline V and J ends were trimmed by 5 bases and 2 bases, with 31 bases remaining between them. Germline V lookup: CDR1 MDHEN, CDR2 SYDVKM.

This chain joins TRBV5-6 and TRBJ2-7; possible D gene TRBD2, 6 bases. The CDR3 sequence is 17 residues long. V shed 4 bases and J shed 6 bases, with 26 bases lying between them. Germline values: CDR1 SGHDT, CDR2 YYEEEE. The CDR3 loop reads CASSTGLAGFVDSEQYF. CDR3 nucleotide sequence: TGTGCCAGCAGCACGGGACTTGCGGGGTTCGTAGACAGCGAGCAGTACTTC.

The chain joins TRBV11-1 to TRBJ2-7; TRBD1 matches 9 bases. The V and J ends lost 5 bases and 4 bases, in that order; junction bases with no gene match: 6. Looked up from germline, CDR1 is SGHAT and CDR2 is FQDESV (reference sequence). The CDR3 contains 14 residues. The CDR3: CASSPGTGMYEQYF. The CDR3 bases are TGTGCCAGCAGCCCCGGGACAGGGATGTACGAGCAGTACTTC.

This clone has only one observation. V usage is TRBV2 and J usage is TRBJ1-2; 8 positions match TRBD1. Germline V lookup: CDR1 SNHLY, CDR2 FYNNEI. This CDR3 comprises 12 residues. After removal of 6 bases from V and 6 bases from J, the junction contained 3 bases not matched to a gene. The DNA for the CDR3 is TGTGCCAGCAGCGCGACAGGGGATGGCTACACCTTC. It translates to CASSATGDGYTF. Full variable domain (remainder filled in from reference TRBV2 and TRBJ1-2): EPEVTQTPSHQVTQMGQEVILRCVPISNHLYFYWYRQILGQKVEFLVSFYNNEISEKSEIFDDQFSVERPDGSNFTLKIRSTKLEDSAMYFCASSATGDGYTFGSGTRLTVV.